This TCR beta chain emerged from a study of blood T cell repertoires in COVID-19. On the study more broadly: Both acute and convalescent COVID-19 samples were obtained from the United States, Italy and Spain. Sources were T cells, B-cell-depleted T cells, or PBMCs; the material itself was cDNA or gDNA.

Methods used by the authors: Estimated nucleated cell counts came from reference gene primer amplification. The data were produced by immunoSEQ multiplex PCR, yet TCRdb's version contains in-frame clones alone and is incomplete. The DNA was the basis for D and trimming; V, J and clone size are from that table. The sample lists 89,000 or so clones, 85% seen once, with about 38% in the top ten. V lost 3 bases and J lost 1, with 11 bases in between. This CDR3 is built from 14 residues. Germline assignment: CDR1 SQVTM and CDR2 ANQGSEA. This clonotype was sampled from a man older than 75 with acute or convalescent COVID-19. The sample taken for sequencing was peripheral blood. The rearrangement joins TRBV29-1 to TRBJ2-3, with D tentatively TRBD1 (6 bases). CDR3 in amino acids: CSVEDRQGTDTQYF. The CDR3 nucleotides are TGCAGCGTTGAGGACCGACAGGGCACAGATACGCAGTATTTT.